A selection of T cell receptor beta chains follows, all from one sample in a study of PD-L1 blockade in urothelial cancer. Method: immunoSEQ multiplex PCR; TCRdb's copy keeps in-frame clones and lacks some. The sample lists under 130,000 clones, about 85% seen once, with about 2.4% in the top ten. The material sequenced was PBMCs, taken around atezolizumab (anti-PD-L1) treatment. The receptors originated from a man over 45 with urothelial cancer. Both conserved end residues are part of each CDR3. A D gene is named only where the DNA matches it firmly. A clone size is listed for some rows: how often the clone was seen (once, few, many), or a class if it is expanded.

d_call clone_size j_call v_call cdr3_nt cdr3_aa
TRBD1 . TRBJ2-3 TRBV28 TGTGCCAGCAGGACAGGGGGTACAGATACGCAGTATTTT CASRTGGTDTQYF
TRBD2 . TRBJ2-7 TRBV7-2 TGTGCCAGCAGCTTAGGGACTAGCGGGACCTACGAGCAGTACTTC CASSLGTSGTYEQYF
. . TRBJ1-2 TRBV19 TGTGCCAGTAGTCTACCCAGGACAGAACTTTATGGCTACACCTTC CASSLPRTELYGYTF
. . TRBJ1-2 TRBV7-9 TGTGCCAGCAGCTTAGGGCGGGGAAAAGACTATGGCTACACCTTC CASSLGRGKDYGYTF
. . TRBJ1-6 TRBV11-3 TGTGCCAGCAGCTTAGATCCCGGTTCACCCCTCCACTTT CASSLDPGSPLHF
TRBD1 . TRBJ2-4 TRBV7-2 TGTGCCAGCAGTGGACAGGGATCAAGGAACATTCAGTACTTC CASSGQGSRNIQYF
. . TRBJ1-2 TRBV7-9 TGTGCCAGCAGCTTAGAAGTGGCAGGGCATGGTGGCTACACCTTC CASSLEVAGHGGYTF
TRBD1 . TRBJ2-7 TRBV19 TGTGCCAGTAGTATTGGGGACAGTTACGAGCAGTACTTC CASSIGDSYEQYF
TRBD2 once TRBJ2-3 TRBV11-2 TGTGCCAGCAGCTTGGAGCGGGGCCGCACAGATACGCAGTATTTT CASSLERGRTDTQYF
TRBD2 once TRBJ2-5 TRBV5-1 TGCGCCAGCAGCTTGGGACTAGCGGATATACAAGAGACCCAGTACTTC CASSLGLADIQETQYF
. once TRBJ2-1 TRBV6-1 TGTGCCAGCAGTGTGGGGCTAGTATTGGGTGAGCAGTTCTTC CASSVGLVLGEQFF
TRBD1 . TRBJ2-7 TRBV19 TGTGCCAGTAGTATAGGACAGGGCTCCTACGAGCAGTACTTC CASSIGQGSYEQYF
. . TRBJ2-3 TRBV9 TGTGCCAGCAGCGCCTCCACTAGTGCAGATACGCAGTATTTT CASSASTSADTQYF
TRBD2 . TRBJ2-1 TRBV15 TGTGCCACCAGCAGAGCCAGGACTAGCTTATACAATGAGCAGTTCTTC CATSRARTSLYNEQFF
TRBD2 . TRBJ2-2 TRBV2 TGTGCCAGCCGGTTATTGAAGCTAGCGGGAGCCGGGGAGCTGTTTTTT CASRLLKLAGAGELFF
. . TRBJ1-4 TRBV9 TGTGCCAGCAGTCCACAACAAACCGGTAGCCTTGGGCTGTTTTTT CASSPQQTGSLGLFF
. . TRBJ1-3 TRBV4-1 TGCGCCAGCAGCCAACAAGAGGCCTTCTCTGGAAACACCATATATTTT CASSQQEAFSGNTIYF
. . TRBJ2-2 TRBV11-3 TGTGCCAGCAGCTTAGGAACAGGCAACACCGGGGAGCTGTTTTTT CASSLGTGNTGELFF
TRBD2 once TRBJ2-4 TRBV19 TGTGCCAGTAGTAACTCCTGGGCTAGCGGGAGCATGGCCAAAAACATTCAGTACTTC CASSNSWASGSMAKNIQYF
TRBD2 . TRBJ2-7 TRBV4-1 TGCGCCAGCAGCCCACTAGCGGGGTCCTACGAGCAGTACTTC CASSPLAGSYEQYF
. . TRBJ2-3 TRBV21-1 TGTGCCAGCAGCAAAGCTTCTGTGGCGGCCCTGATGTTCACAGATACGCAGTATTTT CASSKASVAALMFTDTQYF
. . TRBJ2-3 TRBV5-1 TGCGCCAGCAGCTTGGCGGTTCAGGGAAGGGATACGCAGTATTTT CASSLAVQGRDTQYF
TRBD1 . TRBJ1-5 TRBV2 TGTGCCAGCAAGGTCGAGGGGGCTCTTCAGCCCCAGCATTTT CASKVEGALQPQHF
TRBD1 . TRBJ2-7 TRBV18 TGTGCCAGCTCAGGGGGGACAGGGGTCTACGAGCAGTACTTC CASSGGTGVYEQYF
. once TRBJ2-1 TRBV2 TGTGCCAGCAGTGAAGAAAGGACTGGAAGAGAGCAGTTCTTC CASSEERTGREQFF
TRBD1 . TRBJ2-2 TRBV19 TGTGCCAGTATACGGACCCAGGGACAGCCGAACACCGGGGAGCTGTTTTTT CASIRTQGQPNTGELFF
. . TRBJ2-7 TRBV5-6 TGTGCCAGCAGCTTGTACACTGCGAGGGGGAGGGATGAGCAGTACTTC CASSLYTARGRDEQYF
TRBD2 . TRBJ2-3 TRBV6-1 TGTGCCAGCAGTCGACTAGCGGGTTCGACCGATACGCAGTATTTT CASSRLAGSTDTQYF
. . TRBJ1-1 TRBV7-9 TGTGCCAGCAGCCAGGGTGCCAATCTTGCAGCTTTCTTT CASSQGANLAAFF
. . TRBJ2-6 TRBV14 TGTGCCAGCAGCCAGGGAGATCCGTCTGGGGCCAACGTCCTGACTTTC CASSQGDPSGANVLTF
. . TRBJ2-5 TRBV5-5 TGTGCCAGCAGCTTGACACCCCAACAAGAGACCCAGTACTTC CASSLTPQQETQYF
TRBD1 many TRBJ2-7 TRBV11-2 TGTGCCAGCAGCTTAGGGACAGGGGGGGTAAGCTCCTACGAGCAGTACTTC CASSLGTGGVSSYEQYF
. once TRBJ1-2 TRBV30 TGTGCCTGGAATTCGAGGGCGAATGGCTACACCTTC CAWNSRANGYTF
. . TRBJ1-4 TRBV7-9 TGTGCCAGCAGCTTAGCTATGGGAGGGGGAAAACTGTTTTTT CASSLAMGGGKLFF
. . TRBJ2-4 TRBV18 TGTGCCAGCTCACCACCACTAGCCAAAAACATTCAGTACTTC CASSPPLAKNIQYF
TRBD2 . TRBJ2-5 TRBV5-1 TGCGCCAGCTGCGGGAGACCCCAAGAGACCCAGTACTTC CASCGRPQETQYF
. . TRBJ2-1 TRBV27 TGTGCCAGCAGTAACAGTTTCCCCAGAGGGAATGAGCAGTTCTTC CASSNSFPRGNEQFF
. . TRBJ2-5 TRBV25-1 TGTGCCAGCAGTGACTCCATGACAGCCCGGGAGACCCAGTACTTC CASSDSMTARETQYF
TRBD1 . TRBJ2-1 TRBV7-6 TGTGCCAGCAGCCCAAGGACAGGGAGGCCGTTCTTC CASSPRTGRPFF
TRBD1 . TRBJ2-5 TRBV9 TGTGCCAGCAGCGTGGGACAGGGGAGGGAGACCCAGTACTTC CASSVGQGRETQYF
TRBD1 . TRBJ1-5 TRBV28 TGTGCCAGCAGTTCAGGACAGGGGTCCAATCAGCCCCAGCATTTT CASSSGQGSNQPQHF
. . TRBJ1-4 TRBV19 TGTGCCAGTAGCCTGTTTGAAAAACTGTTTTTT CASSLFEKLFF
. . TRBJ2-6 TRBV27 TGTGCCAGCTCTTACTCTGGGGCCAACGTCCTGACTTTC CASSYSGANVLTF
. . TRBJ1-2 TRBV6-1 TGTGCCAGCACCTTGACCTGGACACATGGCTACACCTTC CASTLTWTHGYTF
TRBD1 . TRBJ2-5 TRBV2 TGTGCCAGCACTCGGACAGGGCAACAAGAGACCCAGTACTTC CASTRTGQQETQYF
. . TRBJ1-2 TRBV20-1 TGCAGTGCTTTCCGCTATGGCTACACCTTC CSAFRYGYTF
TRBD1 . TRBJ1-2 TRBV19 TGTGCCAGCATCAGACAGGGGGCGCCCGGCTACACCTTC CASIRQGAPGYTF
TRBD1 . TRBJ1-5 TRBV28 TGTGCCAGCAGATCCGACAGGGCCAGCAATCAGCCCCAGCATTTT CASRSDRASNQPQHF
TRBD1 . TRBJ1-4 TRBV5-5 TGTGCCAGCAGCTTATGGCAGGGGGCGGCAAAACTGTTTTTT CASSLWQGAAKLFF
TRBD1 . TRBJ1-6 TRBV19 TGTGCCAGTAGTCCCCGGGACAGGGGGTATAATTCACCCCTCCACTTT CASSPRDRGYNSPLHF
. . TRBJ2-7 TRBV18 TGTGCCAGCTCAATCGGGAGCTCCTACGAGCAGTACTTC CASSIGSSYEQYF
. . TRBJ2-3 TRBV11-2 TGTGCCAGCAGCTTAGCGGACCGGGGGAATACGCAGTATTTT CASSLADRGNTQYF
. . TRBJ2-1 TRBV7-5 TGTGCCAGAATCCCCCCCGTCGTTATTTCCTACAATGAGCAGTTCTTC CARIPPVVISYNEQFF
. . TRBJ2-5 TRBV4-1 TGCGCCAGCAGACCCGGGACGGGGGACCTCCAAGAGACCCAGTACTTC CASRPGTGDLQETQYF